Listed below are T cell receptor beta chains from one sample, sequenced in a study of shared clonotypes between healthy human individuals. Measured with immunoSEQ multiplex PCR; TCRdb has only the in-frame clones, and not every one. This table holds about 680,000 clones, roughly nine tenths found once. Source material: naive CD8+ T cells sorted from blood. Receptor source: a man aged 25-45 years in good health. Both conserved end residues are trimmed from each CDR3. Clone size is shown for a subset of rows, as once, few, many or a class of expanded clone.

clone size: NA; V gene: TRBV15; CDR3 length: 17; CDR3 protein: ATSRSRGQGAIRNQPQH
clone size: once; V gene: TRBV27; CDR3 length: 13; CDR3 protein: ASSPPRQQPYGYT
clone size: NA; V gene: TRBV27; CDR3 length: 13; CDR3 protein: ASSLWSSGPYEQY
clone size: NA; V gene: TRBV2; CDR3 length: 13; CDR3 protein: ASSGGGGPITEQY
clone size: NA; V gene: TRBV2; CDR3 length: 14; CDR3 protein: ASRGSGGLRRYEQY
clone size: NA; V gene: TRBV7-9; CDR3 length: 14; CDR3 protein: ASRGRLAEYQETQY
clone size: NA; V gene: TRBV16; CDR3 length: 10; CDR3 protein: ASSQGDTEAF
clone size: NA; V gene: TRBV21-1; CDR3 length: 17; CDR3 protein: ASSSRFEIPLAGVYEQY
clone size: once; V gene: TRBV27; CDR3 length: 12; CDR3 protein: ASSWASSYNEQF
clone size: NA; V gene: TRBV28; CDR3 length: 16; CDR3 protein: ASSLSFLSGRAHNEQF